This TCR beta chain is from a study of blood T cell repertoires in COVID-19. For the study at large: Nucleic acid was either cDNA or gDNA, and it came from T cells, B-cell-depleted T cells, or PBMCs.

Profiling relied on immunoSEQ multiplex PCR, and the TCRdb table lists in-frame clones only, not all of them. In the table there are 250,000 to 350,000 clones, about four fifths of which are singletons. Seattle researchers signed up patients amid active infection and tracked them longitudinally. There are 13 residues in the CDR3. V lost 2 bases and J lost 2, with 7 bases in between. Looked up from germline, CDR1 is LGHNA and CDR2 is YSLEER. This clone appeared a few times. Material: peripheral blood. The chain carries TRBV4-3 and TRBJ2-7; D unresolved. The TCR originated in a human donor with COVID-19, enrolled during active disease. The donor label of this sample is uncertain. The CDR3 sequence: CASSQRTAYEQYF. CDR3 DNA sequence: TGCGCCAGCAGCCAACGTACTGCCTACGAGCAGTACTTC.